Listed here are 21 T cell receptor beta chains from one sample, sequenced in a study of shared clonotypes between healthy human individuals. Clones were read by immunoSEQ multiplex PCR, and TCRdb kept only the in-frame ones, dropping some. This table has about 110,000 clones, approximately 70% appearing once. The sample consisted of memory CD8+ T cells sorted from blood. As to subset: CD45RO+ cells pooled with CCR7-negative TemRA cells. These receptors were obtained from a woman aged 25 to 45 in good health.

The chain is built from TRBV6-1 and TRBJ2-1, with D perhaps TRBD2 (5 bases). Trimming removed 1 base from V and 7 bases from J, with 14 bases in between. Per germline, CDR1 MNHNS and CDR2 SASEGT. The CDR3 contains 15 residues. The chain's CDR3 is CASSEGYSGVNEQFF. The CDR3, as DNA: TGTGCCAGCAGTGAAGGATATTCCGGGGTTAATGAGCAGTTCTTC.

The genes are TRBV5-5 and TRBJ2-7, with unresolved D. Germline CDR1 SGHKS, CDR2 YYEKEE (reference sequence). CDR3 length equals 14 residues. Trimming pared 4 bases from V and 2 bases from J, leaving 13 bases between. The CDR3 region has the DNA TGTGCCAGCAGCAACAGTGACAACACCTACGAGCAGTACTTC. Residues: CASSNSDNTYEQYF. Using reference TRBV5-5 and TRBJ2-7 for the parts outside the CDR3, the full variable domain is DAGVTQSPTHLIKTRGQQVTLRCSPISGHKSVSWYQQVLGQGPQFIFQYYEKEERGRGNFPDRFSARQFPNYSSELNVNALLLGDSALYLCASSNSDNTYEQYFGPGTRLTVT.

The chain carries TRBV7-9 and TRBJ1-1; 9 bases map to TRBD1. The CDR3 is made up of 15 amino acids. The V gene's germline CDR1 is SEHNR and CDR2 FQNEAQ (reference sequence). The V segment lost 6 bases and the J segment 6 bases; nucleotides outside the gene matches: 11. The CDR3 nucleotides are TGTGCCAGCAGACCACCACAGGGGGCTCGCGCTGAAGCTTTCTTT. It translates to CASRPPQGARAEAFF.

The rearrangement joins TRBV28 to TRBJ2-4; 7 nucleotides align to TRBD1. Trimming removed 4 bases from V and 9 bases from J; junction bases left unmatched: 9. Looked up from germline, CDR1 is MDHEN and CDR2 is SYDVKM. CDR3 length: 14 residues. CDR3 loop: CASSYQGGAAIQYF. The CDR3 DNA follows: TGTGCCAGCAGTTATCAAGGGGGCGCAGCCATTCAGTACTTC.

The rearrangement joins TRBV27 to TRBJ2-5; maybe TRBD1 (6 bases). The J call may not be correct, given that the DNA end is closer to TRBJ2-7. Germline-derived CDR1 and CDR2 are MNHEY and SMNVEV (reference sequence). The CDR3 consists of 15 residues. CDR3 bases: TGTGCCAGCAGTTTAAGGCAGGGGAGCTCCTACGAGCAGTACTTC. This translates into CASSLRQGSSYEQYF.

The CDR3 nucleotides are TGTGCCAGCAGCTTAAACCGGTGGACCGGGGAGCTGTTTTTT. Its translation: CASSLNRWTGELFF. V and J are TRBV9 and TRBJ2-2; the D is unclear. CDR1 and CDR2 from the germline V gene are SGDLS and YYNGEE. CDR3 length: 14 amino acids. V was shortened by 4 bases and J by 5 bases, with 12 bases between the two germline ends.

The rearrangement joins TRBV7-9 to TRBJ2-2; D remains ambiguous. This CDR3 is 16 amino acids long. Germline V gives CDR1 SEHNR, CDR2 FQNEAQ (reference sequence). The V and J ends lost 1 base and 5 bases respectively, with 14 bases between them. CDR3 sequence reads: CASSLGSAILTGELFF. The CDR3 DNA sequence: TGTGCCAGCAGCTTAGGTTCGGCGATTCTAACCGGGGAGCTGTTTTTT.

The CDR3 nucleotides read TGTGCCAGCAGCCAAACGGACAGGTCGACCTACGAGCAGTACTTC. Amino acid sequence: CASSQTDRSTYEQYF. J is TRBJ2-7 and V is TRBV4-2; 7 bases map to TRBD1. Trimming at V came to 2 bases and at J to 2 bases, leaving 6 bases not matched to a gene. The CDR3 is 15 residues long. CDR1 is LGHNA, CDR2 YNFKEQ, per germline.

The V gene is TRBV6-6, the J gene TRBJ1-2, with 9 positions matching TRBD1. Germline V gives CDR1 MNHNY, CDR2 SVGAGI (reference sequence). The CDR3 is 13 residues long. Trimming cost V 5 bases and J 3 bases; bases outside gene matches: 1. CDR3 loop: CASSRDRDYGYTF. CDR3 sequence (DNA): TGTGCCAGCAGTCGGGACAGGGACTATGGCTACACCTTC.

This rearrangement joins TRBV15 to TRBJ2-3; TRBD2 matches 11 bases. This CDR3 comprises 17 residues. In germline, CDR1 is LNHNV, CDR2 YYDKDF (reference sequence). V trimming: 3 bases; J trimming: 6 bases; junction bases outside the gene matches: 11. CDR3 sequence reads: CATSRPVAGGPADTQYF. In DNA, the CDR3 is TGTGCCACCAGCAGGCCCGTAGCGGGAGGGCCGGCGGATACGCAGTATTTT. Variable domain in full (rest from reference TRBV15 and TRBJ2-3): DAMVIQNPRYQVTQFGKPVTLSCSQTLNHNVMYWYQQKSSQAPKLLFHYYDKDFNNEADTPDNFQSRRPNTSFCFLDIRSPGLGDTAMYLCATSRPVAGGPADTQYFGPGTRLTVL.

This clone qualifies as medium-sized. The chain joins TRBV25-1 to TRBJ2-1; 9 bases fit TRBD2. From germline, CDR1 is MGHDK and CDR2 SYGVNS. This CDR3 comprises 16 residues. The V and J ends lost 4 bases and 8 bases, in that order; junction bases with no gene match: 12. In DNA, the CDR3 is TGTGCCAGCAGTGGAACAGCGGGACTAGCTAAAGATGAGCAGTTCTTC. Translated: CASSGTAGLAKDEQFF.

The rearrangement uses TRBV28 and TRBJ1-5; TRBD1 agrees at 8 bases. CDR1 is MDHEN and CDR2 is SYDVKM in the germline V gene. CDR3 size: 17 residues. Trimming at V came to 3 bases and at J to 4 bases, leaving 11 bases not matched to a gene. As DNA, the CDR3 is TGTGCCAGCAGTTTTTGGACAGGGTGGGATCCAAATCAGCCCCAGCATTTT. This codes for CASSFWTGWDPNQPQHF.

DNA of the CDR3: TGTGCCAGCAGCCCCCGCAGTTACACTGAAGCTTTCTTT. Encoded protein: CASSPRSYTEAFF. The chain is built from TRBV7-8 and TRBJ1-1; D uncertain. V was pared by 5 bases and J by 3 bases, with 10 bases between. In germline, CDR1 is SGHVS, CDR2 FQNEAQ. CDR3 size: 13 residues.

This clone was counted ten times or more. The chain carries TRBV27 and TRBJ2-1, with 14 bases aligning to TRBD2. With 3 bases clipped from V and 5 bases from J, the junction kept 6 bases outside the gene matches. The CDR3 consists of 17 residues. CDR1 and CDR2 (germline): MNHEY, SMNVEV (reference sequence). CDR3 coding DNA: TGTGCCAGCAGTTTTGGGACTAGCGGGAGTGGGGACAATGAGCAGTTCTTC. Translating it yields CASSFGTSGSGDNEQFF.

The chain links TRBV7-8 to TRBJ2-3; 8 bases map to TRBD2. The germline V gene has CDR1 SGHVS and CDR2 FQNEAQ. Germline trimming cut 4 bases from V and 4 bases from J; bases unmatched to any gene: 10. This CDR3 region has 16 residues. The CDR3 region is CASSYGAGGGPDTQYF. DNA for the CDR3: TGTGCCAGCAGCTACGGCGCGGGGGGCGGCCCAGATACGCAGTATTTT.

The genes are TRBV11-2 and TRBJ2-6, with D unresolved. V was shortened by 10 bases and J by 0 bases, with 10 bases between the two germline ends. The CDR3 has 14 residues. Per the germline V gene, CDR1 is SGHAT and CDR2 is FQNNGV. CDR3 sequence reads: CATSSDSGANVLTF. CDR3 sequence (DNA): TGTGCCACTTCATCGGACTCTGGGGCCAACGTCCTGACTTTC.

This clone was detected once. A far larger clone differs by one base, so this is likely a read error. Other nucleotide sequences in the sample specify the same CDR3. This chain joins TRBV6-4 and TRBJ2-3; a weak D match, TRBD2 (6 bases). Germline V gives CDR1 MRHNA, CDR2 SNTAGT. V lost 3 bases to trimming and J lost 0 bases, with 7 bases between them. This CDR3 has 14 residues. The DNA of the CDR3 is TGTGCCAGCAGTGAGCGGGGAAGCACAGATACGCAGTATTTT. Encoded protein: CASSERGSTDTQYF.

Within the sample, this clone is large. The chain couples TRBV5-4 to TRBJ1-6; no clear D gene. The CDR3 length is 14 residues. Looked up from germline, CDR1 is SGHNT and CDR2 is YYREEE (reference sequence). V lost 0 bases and J lost 6, with 7 bases in between. CDR3 in DNA: TGTGCCAGCAGCTTGGCGTCAGCTAATTCACCCCTCCACTTT. Translated, it gives CASSLASANSPLHF.

This clone was observed a handful of times. The chain combines TRBV27 with TRBJ2-7, with D perhaps TRBD1 (5 bases). Germline CDR1 is MNHEY and CDR2 is SMNVEV (reference sequence). V was trimmed by 3 bases and J by 6 bases, leaving 12 bases between them. CDR3 length: 13 residues. CDR3 region: CASSLEEDTEQYF. DNA for the CDR3: TGTGCCAGCAGTTTGGAAGAGGACACCGAGCAGTACTTC.

Judged by abundance, this clone is medium-sized. This chain links TRBV29-1 with TRBJ2-1; 8 positions match TRBD2. The CDR3 covers 10 residues. The germline gives CDR1 SQVTM, CDR2 ANQGSEA. With V trimmed by 6 bases and J by 13 bases, 5 bases remained unmatched. The CDR3 reads CSVLAGLQFF. The CDR3 coding sequence is TGCAGCGTGTTAGCGGGACTCCAGTTCTTC.

This chain links TRBV7-8 with TRBJ2-5, with 10 positions matching TRBD1. The J call may be wrong; the DNA end is better matched by TRBJ2-7. Per germline, CDR1 SGHVS and CDR2 FQNEAQ. The CDR3 has 15 residues. CDR3 protein: CASSHGTGDLDEQYF. The CDR3, as DNA: TGTGCCAGCAGCCATGGGACAGGGGATTTAGACGAGCAGTACTTC.